The 8 T cell receptor beta chains reported below all come from one sample, sequenced in a study of blood T cell repertoires in COVID-19. The assay was immunoSEQ multiplex PCR, and TCRdb's table has in-frame clones only and misses some. The table includes around 270,000 clones, roughly 84% detected once. Sequencing was carried out using peripheral blood. The receptors originated from a woman in her 40s who had recovered from COVID-19.

This chain links TRBV19 with TRBJ2-1; no clear D gene. Germline CDR1 is LNHDA and CDR2 is SQIVND (reference sequence). The V and J ends lost 1 base and 7 bases respectively, with 8 bases between them. The CDR3 is 13 amino acids. The CDR3 DNA sequence: TGTGCCAGTAGTATAGGGTTAGAAAATGAGCAGTTCTTC. Residues: CASSIGLENEQFF.

This sequence joins TRBV5-1 and TRBJ1-1; possibly TRBD1 for D (6 bases). The CDR3 contains 15 residues. V dropped 3 bases and J dropped 1 base, with 13 bases sitting between them. Germline V gene sequence: CDR1 SGHRS, CDR2 YFSETQ. The CDR3 region has the DNA TGCGCCAGCAGCTCCTCACCGGGACAGAACACTGAAGCTTTCTTT. As protein: CASSSSPGQNTEAFF.

The gene calls are TRBV19 and TRBJ1-4; D ambiguous. The V end was cut by 6 bases, the J end by 2 bases, with 10 bases between. CDR1 is LNHDA, CDR2 SQIVND, per germline (reference sequence). There are 14 residues in the CDR3. Here the CDR3 reads CASRNSRTNEKLFF. The DNA for the CDR3 is TGTGCCAGTAGAAACTCGAGGACTAATGAAAAACTGTTTTTT.

The chain carries TRBV6-6 and TRBJ2-5; unclear D gene. Germline V gene data show CDR1 as MNHNY and CDR2 as SVGAGI (reference sequence). This CDR3 contains 13 residues. V was trimmed by 1 base and J by 2 bases, leaving 5 bases between them. CDR3 sequence: CASSYYYQETQYF. CDR3 DNA: TGTGCCAGCAGTTACTACTATCAAGAGACCCAGTACTTC.

The chain has TRBV11-2 and TRBJ2-2, with 7 bases matching TRBD2. Germline CDR1 reads SGHAT; CDR2 reads FQNNGV. V lost 3 bases and J lost 6; bases outside the gene matches: 7. This CDR3 is built from 15 residues. The CDR3 spells CASSFFAGVPGELFF. DNA of the CDR3: TGTGCCAGCAGCTTTTTCGCGGGGGTACCCGGGGAGCTGTTTTTT.

This clone was seen once. The J gene is TRBJ1-1, the V gene TRBV10-3; D remains unclear. Germline CDR1 reads ENHRY; CDR2 reads SYGVKD. CDR3 length equals 13 residues. Trimming took off 7 bases at V and 7 bases at J, with 16 bases between the two ends. In DNA form, the CDR3 reads TGTGCCATCACCCACACGGAGATAGGTGAAGCTTTCTTT. It is translated as CAITHTEIGEAFF.

V usage is TRBV30 and J usage is TRBJ1-6; tentatively, D is TRBD1 (5 bases). Germline CDR1 reads GTSNPN; CDR2 reads SVGIG (reference sequence). There are 12 residues in the CDR3. The germline V and J ends were trimmed by 7 bases and 3 bases, with 7 bases remaining between them. The CDR3 here is CAYGGYNSPLHF. As DNA, the CDR3 is TGTGCCTACGGGGGCTATAATTCACCCCTCCACTTT.

CDR3 DNA sequence: TGTGCCAGCACCCAGGGAGGAAATACTGAAGCTTTCTTT. Its translation is CASTQGGNTEAFF. J is TRBJ1-1 and V is TRBV28; possible D gene TRBD1, 5 bases. Germline CDR1 is MDHEN and CDR2 is SYDVKM. Deletions cut 7 bases from V and 5 bases from J, with 14 bases between. This CDR3 spans 13 amino acids.